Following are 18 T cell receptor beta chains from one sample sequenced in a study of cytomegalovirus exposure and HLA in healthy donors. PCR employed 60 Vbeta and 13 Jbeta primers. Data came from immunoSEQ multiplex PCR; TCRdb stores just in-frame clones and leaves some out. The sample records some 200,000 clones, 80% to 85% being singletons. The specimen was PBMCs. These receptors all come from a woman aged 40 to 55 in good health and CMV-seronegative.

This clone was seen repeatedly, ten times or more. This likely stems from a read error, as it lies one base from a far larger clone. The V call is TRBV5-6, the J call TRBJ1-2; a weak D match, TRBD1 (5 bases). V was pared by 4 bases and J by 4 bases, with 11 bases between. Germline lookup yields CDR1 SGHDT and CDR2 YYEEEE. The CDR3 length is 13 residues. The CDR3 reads CASSLTVTYGYTF. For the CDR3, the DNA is TGTGCCAGCAGCCTGACAGTGACCTATGGCTACACCTTC.

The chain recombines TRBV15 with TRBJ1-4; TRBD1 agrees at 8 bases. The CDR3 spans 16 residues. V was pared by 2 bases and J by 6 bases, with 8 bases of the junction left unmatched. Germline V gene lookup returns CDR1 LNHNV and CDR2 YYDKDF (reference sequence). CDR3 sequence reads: CATSRIRTGSDEKLFF. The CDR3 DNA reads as TGTGCCACCAGCAGAATCCGGACAGGGTCTGATGAAAAACTGTTTTTT.

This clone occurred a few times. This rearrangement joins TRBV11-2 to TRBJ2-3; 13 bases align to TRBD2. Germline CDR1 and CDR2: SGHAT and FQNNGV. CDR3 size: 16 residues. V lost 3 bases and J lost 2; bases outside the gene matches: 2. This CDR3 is CASSLGLAGFTDTQYF. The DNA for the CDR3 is TGTGCCAGCAGCTTGGGACTAGCGGGATTCACAGATACGCAGTATTTT. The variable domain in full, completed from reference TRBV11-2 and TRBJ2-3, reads EAGVAQSPRYKIIEKRQSVAFWCNPISGHATLYWYQQILGQGPKLLIQFQNNGVVDDSQLPKDRFSAERLKGVDSTLKIQPAKLEDSAVYLCASSLGLAGFTDTQYFGPGTRLTVL.

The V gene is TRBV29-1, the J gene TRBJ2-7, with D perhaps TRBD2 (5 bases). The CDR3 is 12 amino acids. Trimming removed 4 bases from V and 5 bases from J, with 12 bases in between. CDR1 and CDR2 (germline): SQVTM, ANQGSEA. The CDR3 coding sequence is TGCAGCGTTGCACTAGTACTCCACGAGCAGTACTTC. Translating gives CSVALVLHEQYF.

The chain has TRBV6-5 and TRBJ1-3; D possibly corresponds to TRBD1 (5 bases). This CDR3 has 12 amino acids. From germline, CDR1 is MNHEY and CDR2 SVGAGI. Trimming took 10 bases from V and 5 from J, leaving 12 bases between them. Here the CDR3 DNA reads TGTGCCACCCGCGGGGGGAGAAACACCATATATTTT. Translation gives CATRGGRNTIYF.

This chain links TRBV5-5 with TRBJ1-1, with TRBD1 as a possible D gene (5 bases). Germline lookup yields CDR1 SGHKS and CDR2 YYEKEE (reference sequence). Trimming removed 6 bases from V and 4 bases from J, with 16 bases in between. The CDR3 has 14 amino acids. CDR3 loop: CASIAMGGGTEAFF. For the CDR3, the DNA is TGTGCCAGCATAGCCATGGGGGGAGGCACTGAAGCTTTCTTT.

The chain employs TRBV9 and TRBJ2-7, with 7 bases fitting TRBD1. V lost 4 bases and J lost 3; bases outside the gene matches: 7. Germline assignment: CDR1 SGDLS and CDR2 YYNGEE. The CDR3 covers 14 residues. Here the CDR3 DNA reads TGTGCCAGCAGCCCGGGCGCAGGGGGCTACGAGCAGTACTTC. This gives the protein CASSPGAGGYEQYF. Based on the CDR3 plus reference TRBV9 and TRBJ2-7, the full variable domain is DSGVTQTPKHLITATGQRVTLRCSPRSGDLSVYWYQQSLDQGLQFLIQYYNGEERAKGNILERFSAQQFPDLHSELNLSSLELGDSALYFCASSPGAGGYEQYFGPGTRLTVT.

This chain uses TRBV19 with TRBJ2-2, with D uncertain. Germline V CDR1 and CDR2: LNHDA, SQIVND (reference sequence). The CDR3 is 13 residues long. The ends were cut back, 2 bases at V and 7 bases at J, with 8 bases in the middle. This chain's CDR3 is CASSIPRLGELFF. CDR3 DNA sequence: TGTGCCAGTAGTATACCGCGTCTCGGGGAGCTGTTTTTT.

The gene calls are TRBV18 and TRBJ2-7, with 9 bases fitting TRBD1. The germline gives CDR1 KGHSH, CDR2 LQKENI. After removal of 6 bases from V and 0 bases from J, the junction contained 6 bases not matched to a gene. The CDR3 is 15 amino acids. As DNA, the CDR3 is TGTGCCAGCTCGGAGGGACAGGGTAGCTCCTACGAGCAGTACTTC. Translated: CASSEGQGSSYEQYF.

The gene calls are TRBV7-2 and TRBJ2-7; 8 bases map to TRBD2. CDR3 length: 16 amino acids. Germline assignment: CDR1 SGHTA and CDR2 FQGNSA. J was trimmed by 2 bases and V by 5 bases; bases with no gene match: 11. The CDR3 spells CASSPSRGLVPYEQYF. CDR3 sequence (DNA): TGTGCCAGCAGCCCTTCCCGGGGACTAGTCCCCTACGAGCAGTACTTC. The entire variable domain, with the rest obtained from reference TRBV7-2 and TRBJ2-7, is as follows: GAGVSQSPSNKVTEKGKDVELRCDPISGHTALYWYRQSLGQGLEFLIYFQGNSAPDKSGLPSDRFSAERTGGSVSTLTIQRTQQEDSAVYLCASSPSRGLVPYEQYFGPGTRLTVT.

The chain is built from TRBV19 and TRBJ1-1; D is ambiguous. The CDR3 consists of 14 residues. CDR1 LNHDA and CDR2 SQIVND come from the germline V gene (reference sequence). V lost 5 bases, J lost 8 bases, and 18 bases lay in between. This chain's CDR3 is CASSLAGVATEAFF. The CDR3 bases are TGTGCCAGTAGTTTGGCCGGGGTCGCCACGGAAGCTTTCTTT.

The CDR3 DNA reads TGTGCCAGCAGTTTAATTAGTGGTAGGCGGGAGGAGGACTTCTCTAGCACAGATACGCAGTATTTT. Protein sequence: CASSLISGRREEDFSSTDTQYF. The rearrangement joins TRBV27 to TRBJ2-3; 8 positions agree with TRBD2. The germline V gene has CDR1 MNHEY and CDR2 SMNVEV (reference sequence). The trim removed 2 bases at V and 0 bases at J, leaving 22 bases unmatched. CDR3 length: 22 amino acids.

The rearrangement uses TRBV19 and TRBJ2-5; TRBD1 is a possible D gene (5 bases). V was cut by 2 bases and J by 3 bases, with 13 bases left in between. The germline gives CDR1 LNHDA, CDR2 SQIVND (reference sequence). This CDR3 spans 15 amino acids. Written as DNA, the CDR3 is TGTGCCAGTAGTATAATGGCAAGGGGAAAAGAGACCCAGTACTTC. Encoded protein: CASSIMARGKETQYF. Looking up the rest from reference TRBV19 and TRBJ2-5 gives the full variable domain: DGGITQSPKYLFRKEGQNVTLSCEQNLNHDAMYWYRQDPGQGLRLIYYSQIVNDFQKGDIAEGYSVSREKKESFPLTVTSAQKNPTAFYLCASSIMARGKETQYFGPGTRLLVL.

Here the CDR3 DNA reads TGTGCCAGCAGCCCCCTAGGAGTTGAGGAAGGAAAGGGCTACACCTTC. Translating gives CASSPLGVEEGKGYTF. This chain joins TRBV4-2 and TRBJ1-2; no firm D call. In germline, CDR1 is LGHNA, CDR2 YNFKEQ. The CDR3 runs 16 residues. V lost 4 bases and J lost 8, with 23 bases in between.

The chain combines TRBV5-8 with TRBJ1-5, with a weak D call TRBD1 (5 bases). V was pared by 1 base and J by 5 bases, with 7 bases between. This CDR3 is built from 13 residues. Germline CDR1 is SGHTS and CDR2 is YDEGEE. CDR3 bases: TGTGCCAGCAGCTTGTGGGGGGATCAGCCCCAGCATTTT. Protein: CASSLWGDQPQHF.

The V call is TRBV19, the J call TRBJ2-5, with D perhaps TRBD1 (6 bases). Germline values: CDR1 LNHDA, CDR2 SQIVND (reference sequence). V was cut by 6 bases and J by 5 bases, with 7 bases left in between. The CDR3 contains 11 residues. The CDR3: CASRQGETQYF. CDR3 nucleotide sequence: TGTGCCAGTAGGCAGGGGGAGACCCAGTACTTC.

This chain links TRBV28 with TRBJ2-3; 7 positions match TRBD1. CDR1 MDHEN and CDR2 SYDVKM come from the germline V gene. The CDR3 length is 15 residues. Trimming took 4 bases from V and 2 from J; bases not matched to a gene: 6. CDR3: CASSSPGQTTDTQYF. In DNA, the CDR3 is TGTGCCAGCAGTTCCCCGGGACAGACCACAGATACGCAGTATTTT.

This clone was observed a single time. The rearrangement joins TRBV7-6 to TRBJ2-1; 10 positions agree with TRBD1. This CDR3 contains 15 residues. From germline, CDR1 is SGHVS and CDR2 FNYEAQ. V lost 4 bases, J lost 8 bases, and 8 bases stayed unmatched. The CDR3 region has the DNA TGTGCCAGCAGCTCACCCCGGGACAGGGGCCATGAGCAGTTCTTC. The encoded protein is CASSSPRDRGHEQFF.